These T cell receptor beta chains were read from a single sample in a study of OX40 agonist ivuxolimab in advanced cancers. Sequencing used immunoSEQ multiplex PCR; TCRdb keeps in-frame clones, though not all of them. Among over 55,000 clones, 65% to 85% were seen once, and the ten largest hold 1.5% to 2.5%. The sample was CD4+ or CD8+ T cells sorted from blood, taken in a trial of the OX40 agonist ivuxolimab. The receptors shown here come from an adult with an advanced solid tumor such as melanoma, head and neck, liver or kidney cancer. Both conserved end residues are part of each CDR3.

>TRBV29-1|TRBJ2-1
CSVGSGSEQFF
>TRBV30|TRBJ2-1
CAWSGIAGDSEQFF
>TRBV2|TRBJ2-3
CASSEVGRTDTQYF
>TRBV7-9|TRBJ2-4
CASSLVGGAANIQYF
>TRBV7-8|TRBJ2-1
CASSSWSASWSYNEQFF
>TRBV11-3|TRBJ2-3
CASSLGPGSSTDTQYF
>TRBV29-1|TRBJ2-5
CSVEGAGETQYF
>TRBV2|TRBJ1-6
CASSEALPSWFPLHF
>TRBV7-2|TRBJ2-5
CASSLAVGGETQYF
>TRBV18|TRBJ2-3
CASSPSLGEGDTDTQYF
>TRBV10-1|TRBJ1-5
CASSPGYQPQHF
>TRBV7-7|TRBJ2-5
CASSLPGQGYETQYF
>TRBV6-5|TRBJ1-5
CASSYDRDSNQPQHF
>TRBV21-1|TRBJ2-3
CASDIGAGGEGWTDTQYF
>TRBV9|TRBJ2-2
CASSAGRTGELFF
>TRBV9|TRBJ2-5
CASSVEAAGGAETQYF
>TRBV6-6|TRBJ2-3
CASSYDSTDTQYF
>TRBV27|TRBJ1-2
CASSLKIIGGTGPNYGYTF
>TRBV6-5|TRBJ1-3
CASSNRDLSGNTIYF
>TRBV5-1|TRBJ1-1
CASKDGLNTEAFF
>TRBV10-1|TRBJ2-1
CASRVRGLYNEQFF
>TRBV5-1|TRBJ1-2
CASSLEGQGVPFGKGYTF
>TRBV29-1|TRBJ1-5
CSVGAGGGNQPQHF
>TRBV2|TRBJ2-3
CASSEERGEGTQYF
>TRBV5-6|TRBJ1-1
CASSLGATEAFF
>TRBV6-1|TRBJ2-1
CASSEGRREQFF
>TRBV5-1|TRBJ1-1
CACARDTFPDTEAFF
>TRBV4-2|TRBJ2-3
CASSQSRDSGSGDTQYF
>TRBV2|TRBJ2-1
CASSAGTSGYEQFF